These 7 T cell receptor beta chains originate from one sample sequenced in a study of cytomegalovirus exposure and HLA in healthy donors. 60 Vbeta and 13 Jbeta primers were used in PCR. TCRdb's table, derived via immunoSEQ multiplex PCR, lists solely in-frame clones and lacks some. The table counts over 100,000 clones; over 1.5% lies in the top ten. The sample was PBMCs. The receptors here all came from a woman between 40 and 55 years old in good health and CMV-seropositive.

This chain links TRBV19 with TRBJ2-1, with D tentatively TRBD2 (6 bases). This CDR3 has 12 amino acids. From germline, CDR1 is LNHDA and CDR2 SQIVND (reference sequence). V lost 7 bases and J lost 16, with 20 bases in between. Here the CDR3 reads CASNVAGGGVFF. CDR3 sequence (DNA): TGTGCCAGTAATGTCGCGGGTGGCGGGGTCTTCTTC. The full variable domain, its missing parts supplied by reference TRBV19 and TRBJ2-1, is DGGITQSPKYLFRKEGQNVTLSCEQNLNHDAMYWYRQDPGQGLRLIYYSQIVNDFQKGDIAEGYSVSREKKESFPLTVTSAQKNPTAFYLCASNVAGGGVFFGPGTRLTVL.

To note about this clone: Other nucleotide sequences in the sample specify the same CDR3. The chain recombines TRBV6-6 with TRBJ1-1, with 7 bases lining up with TRBD1. The J segment lost 4 bases and the V segment lost 6 bases, leaving 5 bases of the junction unmatched. Germline lookup yields CDR1 MNHNY and CDR2 SVGAGI (reference sequence). This CDR3 is built from 13 residues. CDR3: CASSLGQSTEAFF. The CDR3 DNA sequence: TGTGCCAGCAGCCTGGGACAGAGCACTGAAGCTTTCTTT.

CDR3 protein: CASSRLQGRGEQYF. The CDR3 nucleotides read TGTGCCAGCAGCCGATTACAGGGAAGGGGCGAGCAGTACTTC. This chain links TRBV27 with TRBJ2-7; D perhaps matches TRBD1 (6 bases). Germline V CDR1 and CDR2: MNHEY, SMNVEV (reference sequence). This CDR3 contains 14 residues. V was shortened by 6 bases and J by 6 bases, with 18 bases between the two germline ends.

The chain has TRBV19 and TRBJ2-7; tentative D call: TRBD2 (5 bases). CDR1 and CDR2 (germline): LNHDA, SQIVND (reference sequence). The CDR3 extends over 15 amino acids. Trimming took off 3 bases at V and 1 base at J, with 13 bases between the two ends. In DNA form, the CDR3 reads TGTGCCAGTAGTATTTTAGGAGAGGGATCCTACGAGCAGTACTTC. It specifies CASSILGEGSYEQYF. Full variable domain (missing parts from reference TRBV19 and TRBJ2-7): DGGITQSPKYLFRKEGQNVTLSCEQNLNHDAMYWYRQDPGQGLRLIYYSQIVNDFQKGDIAEGYSVSREKKESFPLTVTSAQKNPTAFYLCASSILGEGSYEQYFGPGTRLTVT.

The chain has TRBV29-1 and TRBJ1-1; 7 bases match TRBD1. The CDR3 sequence is 16 residues long. Germline V lookup: CDR1 SQVTM, CDR2 ANQGSEA. With 6 bases clipped from V and 0 bases from J, the junction kept 13 bases outside the gene matches. The CDR3 region has the DNA TGCAGCGTCATGACCCCGGACAGGACTATGAACACTGAAGCTTTCTTT. Encoded protein: CSVMTPDRTMNTEAFF.

The V gene is TRBV30, the J gene TRBJ1-3, with D uncertain. This CDR3 has 14 residues. V dropped 0 bases and J dropped 0 bases, with 6 bases sitting between them. Germline values: CDR1 GTSNPN, CDR2 SVGIG (reference sequence). CDR3 DNA sequence: TGTGCCTGGAGTGTACACAGCTCTGGAAACACCATATATTTT. Protein sequence: CAWSVHSSGNTIYF.

The chain combines TRBV5-1 with TRBJ2-1, with D maybe TRBD2 (5 bases). V gave up 0 bases and J gave up 7 bases, with 14 bases separating them. Germline V gene lookup returns CDR1 SGHRS and CDR2 YFSETQ. This CDR3 has 15 residues. The DNA of the CDR3 is TGCGCCAGCAGCTTGGTACCAGGCCCGGGGAATGAGCAGTTCTTC. Translation: CASSLVPGPGNEQFF.